The T cell receptor beta chain described here comes from a study of control samples from healthy donors and cancer patients. The repertoire was sequenced with immunoSEQ multiplex PCR; TCRdb's copy has only in-frame clones and lacks some. This listing includes fewer than 200,000 clones. This CDR3 contains 14 residues. Germline assignment: CDR1 MNHEY and CDR2 SMNVEV (reference sequence). Trimming pared 4 bases from V and 5 bases from J, leaving 14 bases between. The sequencing sample was made of blood. The V call is TRBV27, the J call TRBJ1-1; D is possibly TRBD1 (6 bases). The source of this sequence is a woman younger than 45 in good health. The DNA of the CDR3 is TGTGCCAGCAGTTGGGGCAGGGGTAAGACTGAAGCTTTCTTT. Protein sequence: CASSWGRGKTEAFF.